The next 31 T cell receptor beta chains were all read from a single sample in a study of T-cell reconstitution after alpha-beta-depleted transplantation in children. TCRbeta library construction was performed incorporating unique molecular identifiers. TCRdb recomputed calls from the PCR reads with MiXCR, one row per CDR3 protein. Among under 450,000 distinct CDR3 sequences listed, roughly 14% were seen once. The sample was PBMCs, taken from the stem cell graft. The receptors originated from a human donor who donated a stem cell graft to a child with Fanconi anemia.

This clonotype was seen only a few times. The chain recombines TRBV7-2 with TRBJ1-1; TRBD1 matches at 9 bases. The V segment lost 4 bases and the J segment 1 base; nucleotides outside the gene matches: 1. The CDR3 loop spans 14 amino acids. CDR1 is SGHTA and CDR2 is FQGNSA in the germline V gene. The CDR3 here is CASSWDRENTEAFF. CDR3 nucleotides: TGTGCCAGCAGCTGGGACAGGGAGAACACTGAAGCTTTCTTT.

This clonotype came up many times. The rearrangement uses TRBV20-1 and TRBJ1-3; D not certain. Looked up from germline, CDR1 is DFQATT and CDR2 is SNEGSKA (reference sequence). CDR3 length: 14 residues. V was shortened by 2 bases and J by 0 bases, with 8 bases between the two germline ends. CDR3 coding DNA: TGCAGTGCTAGATCGAGTATCTCTGGAAACACCATATATTTT. This gives the protein CSARSSISGNTIYF.

In its sample, this clonotype was seen a few times. The gene calls are TRBV5-1 and TRBJ2-1, with D perhaps matching TRBD1 or TRBD2 (5 bases each). Germline V gives CDR1 SGHRS, CDR2 YFSETQ. V was pared by 0 bases and J by 8 bases, with 15 bases between. The CDR3 runs to 15 residues. The CDR3 sequence is CASSLVGVVGDEQFF. In DNA, the CDR3 is TGCGCCAGCAGCTTGGTGGGGGTAGTAGGCGATGAGCAGTTCTTC.

The gene calls are TRBV20-1 and TRBJ1-4; TRBD1 matches at 10 bases. The CDR3 runs to 13 residues. Germline-derived CDR1 and CDR2 are DFQATT and SNEGSKA (reference sequence). The V and J ends lost 3 bases and 10 bases, in that order; junction bases with no gene match: 5. CDR3 sequence: CSASDRGPRKLFF. In DNA, the CDR3 is TGCAGTGCTAGCGACAGGGGGCCACGAAAACTGTTTTTT.

This clonotype has at least ten counts. CDR3 residues: CAWQHGDNYEQYF. The CDR3 DNA sequence: TGTGCCTGGCAACACGGGGATAACTACGAGCAGTACTTC. This chain joins TRBV30 and TRBJ2-7; possibly TRBD2 for D (5 bases). The germline V gene encodes CDR1 GTSNPN and CDR2 SVGIG (reference sequence). The CDR3 runs 13 residues. The V gene lost 5 bases and the J gene lost 3 bases, with 14 bases spanning the gap.

On this clonotype: A much larger clone lies one base from this, so it may be a read error. The chain links TRBV6-2 or TRBV6-3 to TRBJ2-1, with a tentative D call TRBD2 (5 bases). CDR3 length: 13 residues. V lost 2 bases and J 10 bases, leaving 12 bases between the germline ends. Germline-derived CDR1 and CDR2 are MNHEY and SVGEGT. CDR3 loop: CASSYGKRGEQFF. CDR3 in DNA: TGTGCCAGCAGTTACGGGAAACGCGGGGAGCAGTTCTTC.

This clonotype was counted only a few times. CDR3 nucleotides: TGTGCCAGCAAGCGGCAGGGGAACACTGAAGCTTTCTTT. Its protein is CASKRQGNTEAFF. The V gene is TRBV6-6, the J gene TRBJ1-1, with D possibly TRBD1 on 5 matching bases. The length of the CDR3 is 13 residues. Germline V gene sequence: CDR1 MNHNY, CDR2 SVGAGI (reference sequence). Trimming cost V 7 bases and J 1 base, with 10 bases left between them.

This clonotype appeared a few times. The chain's CDR3 is CASSSGAMNTEAFF. The CDR3, as DNA: TGTGCCAGCAGTTCCGGGGCAATGAACACTGAAGCTTTCTTT. This chain joins TRBV12-3 or TRBV12-4 and TRBJ1-1, with D possibly matching TRBD1 (5 bases). The CDR3 runs to 14 residues. V lost 4 bases to trimming and J lost 0 bases, with 9 bases between them.

This clonotype was found many times. The gene calls are TRBV12-3 or TRBV12-4 and TRBJ2-5; D might be TRBD1 (6 bases). The CDR3 covers 15 residues. V was clipped by 4 bases and J by 5 bases, with 17 bases between them. CDR3 nucleotide sequence: TGTGCCAGCAGTTCGTTGACAGGTCGGCGGGAGACCCAGTACTTC. This translates into CASSSLTGRRETQYF.

This clonotype was found many times. The V gene is TRBV24-1, the J gene TRBJ2-1; the D gene could be TRBD1 or TRBD2 (5 bases each). CDR1 KGHDR and CDR2 SFDVKD come from the germline V gene. The V and J ends lost 0 bases and 5 bases respectively, with 13 bases between them. The CDR3 totals 16 residues. Here the CDR3 reads CATSDLTGWENNEQFF. The CDR3 DNA reads TGTGCCACCAGTGATTTGACAGGTTGGGAGAACAATGAGCAGTTCTTC.

J is TRBJ2-6 and V is TRBV11-1; TRBD1 aligns across 7 bases. The V gene's germline CDR1 is SGHAT and CDR2 FQDESV (reference sequence). V lost 7 bases to trimming and J lost 2 bases; unmatched junction nucleotides: 2. The CDR3 runs to 14 residues. CDR3 residues: CASNDRAGANVLTF. As DNA, the CDR3 is TGTGCCAGCAACGACAGGGCTGGGGCCAACGTCCTGACTTTC.

This clonotype was observed a few times. The J gene is TRBJ2-3, the V gene TRBV20-1; 8 nucleotides align to TRBD2. Per the germline V gene, CDR1 is DFQATT and CDR2 is SNEGSKA (reference sequence). Trimming took 5 bases from V and 5 from J; bases not matched to a gene: 12. The CDR3 length is 15 residues. The CDR3 region has the DNA TGCAGTGCTCAACTACCTCGGGGGGGCCGAGATACGCAGTATTTT. Its protein product is CSAQLPRGGRDTQYF.

The chain combines TRBV29-1 with TRBJ2-7; a weak D match, TRBD1 (6 bases). The CDR3 length is 13 residues. In germline, CDR1 is SQVTM, CDR2 ANQGSEA. The V and J ends lost 5 bases and 1 base respectively, with 12 bases between them. CDR3 amino acids: CSVSDRFSYEQYF. DNA for the CDR3: TGCAGCGTTTCGGACAGATTTTCCTACGAGCAGTACTTC.

This clonotype was detected a few times. The chain carries TRBV6-1 and TRBJ2-5; the D gene is possibly TRBD2 (6 bases). The germline V gene has CDR1 MNHNS and CDR2 SASEGT. The CDR3 consists of 14 residues. V lost 5 bases and J lost 5, with 15 bases in between. Here the CDR3 DNA reads TGTGCCAGCAGTATAAATGAGGGGAGGGAGACCCAGTACTTC. Protein sequence: CASSINEGRETQYF.

The V gene is TRBV10-3, the J gene TRBJ1-6, with a tentative D call TRBD1 (5 bases). Trimming cost V 10 bases and J 0 bases, with 19 bases left between them. The CDR3 consists of 17 residues. Germline loops: CDR1 ENHRY, CDR2 SYGVKD. The CDR3 spells CATFSVIGASYNSPLHF. The DNA for the CDR3 is TGTGCCACCTTTTCGGTTATCGGGGCCTCCTATAATTCACCCCTCCACTTT.

This clonotype was seen only a few times. The chain couples TRBV6-2 or TRBV6-3 to TRBJ1-1, with 8 nucleotides matching TRBD1. CDR3 length equals 17 residues. Germline V gene data show CDR1 as MNHEY and CDR2 as SVGEGT. V shed 4 bases, J shed 0 bases, and the junction held 10 bases outside the gene matches. In DNA, the CDR3 is TGTGCCAGCAGTTCGCGACAGGGGAGCCCCATGAACACTGAAGCTTTCTTT. Protein: CASSSRQGSPMNTEAFF.

The V and J genes are TRBV10-3 and TRBJ1-2; 8 positions agree with TRBD1. CDR1 and CDR2 from the germline V gene are ENHRY and SYGVKD. V trimming: 4 bases; J trimming: 4 bases; junction bases outside the gene matches: 8. This CDR3 is 15 amino acids long. Here the CDR3 reads CAISGGQGISYGYTF. The CDR3 DNA sequence: TGTGCCATCAGTGGAGGACAGGGAATCTCCTATGGCTACACCTTC.

This clonotype was counted between two and nine times. The chain couples TRBV14 to TRBJ2-3; 7 bases match TRBD1. Germline assignment: CDR1 SGHDN and CDR2 FVKESK. The CDR3 length is 15 residues. V shed 5 bases and J 4 bases; nucleotides not matched to a gene: 9. CDR3 region: CASSYRDRSSDTQYF. CDR3 nucleotides: TGTGCCAGCAGCTACCGGGACAGATCATCAGATACGCAGTATTTT.

This clonotype showed up just a few times. The chain has TRBV7-6 and TRBJ2-5, with D hard to call. Trimming removed 1 base at V and 3 bases at J, with 9 bases between. The CDR3 contains 14 residues. CDR1 SGHVS and CDR2 FNYEAQ come from the germline V gene. CDR3 protein: CASSLEAEKETQYF. Here the CDR3 DNA reads TGTGCCAGCAGCTTAGAGGCCGAGAAAGAGACCCAGTACTTC.

This clonotype was seen ten or more times. The chain is built from TRBV10-2 and TRBJ1-1, with D possibly TRBD1 on 5 matching bases. The ends were cut back, 5 bases at V and 1 base at J, with 14 bases in the middle. Germline lookup yields CDR1 WSHSY and CDR2 SAAADI. The CDR3 contains 15 residues. Written as DNA, the CDR3 is TGCGCCAGCAGTTTCGGGCCCGGGACGAACACTGAAGCTTTCTTT. Protein: CASSFGPGTNTEAFF.

This clonotype was seen repeatedly, ten times or more. The chain has TRBV5-1 and TRBJ1-1; tentatively, D is TRBD1 (6 bases). Trimming left V 4 bases short and J 2 bases short, with 9 bases between. Per the germline V gene, CDR1 is SGHRS and CDR2 is YFSETQ. The CDR3 loop spans 13 amino acids. This chain's CDR3 is CASSPGTNTEAFF. The CDR3 bases are TGCGCCAGCAGCCCCGGGACAAACACTGAAGCTTTCTTT.

The chain carries TRBV12-3 or TRBV12-4 and TRBJ1-6; 8 positions match TRBD1. The CDR3 consists of 15 residues. After removal of 7 bases from V and 10 bases from J, the junction contained 12 bases not matched to a gene. The CDR3 DNA follows: TGTGCCAGCACCCCAGGGACAGGTAGAAACTCACCCCTCCACTTT. Translating it yields CASTPGTGRNSPLHF.

This clonotype has a count of ten or more. The chain couples TRBV27 to TRBJ2-7; the D gene is possibly TRBD2 (7 bases). V dropped 4 bases and J dropped 5 bases, with 15 bases sitting between them. Germline CDR1 and CDR2: MNHEY and SMNVEV (reference sequence). This CDR3 has 14 amino acids. The CDR3 spells CASSWGTREDEQYV. The CDR3 nucleotides are TGTGCCAGCAGTTGGGGGACACGGGAGGACGAGCAGTACGTC.

This clonotype was counted a single time. CDR3 sequence: CASSSNRGLAGELFF. The CDR3 bases are TGTGCCAGCAGTTCCAACAGGGGTTTGGCCGGGGAGCTGTTTTTT. The chain combines TRBV6-2 or TRBV6-3 with TRBJ2-2, with TRBD1 identical over 7 bases. Germline V gene data show CDR1 as MNHEY and CDR2 as SVGEGT. V dropped 4 bases and J dropped 6; count of bases not matched to a gene: 8. The CDR3 loop spans 15 amino acids.

This clonotype appeared many times. The rearrangement links TRBV27 to TRBJ2-7, with 7 bases identical to TRBD1. This CDR3 is 16 amino acids long. The V gene end was trimmed by 5 bases and the J gene end by 2 bases; junction bases not matched to a gene: 12. Germline V gene sequence: CDR1 MNHEY, CDR2 SMNVEV (reference sequence). The CDR3: CASSAIQGPAPYEQYF. CDR3 DNA sequence: TGTGCCAGCAGTGCCATACAGGGGCCCGCTCCCTACGAGCAGTACTTC.

The gene calls are TRBV25-1 and TRBJ1-3; 8 nucleotides line up with TRBD1. CDR1 and CDR2 (germline): MGHDK, SYGVNS. The CDR3 has 17 residues. The V and J ends lost 0 bases and 0 bases, in that order; junction bases with no gene match: 4. CDR3 in DNA: TGTGCCAGCAGTGAATACCCCGGACAGGGCTCTGGAAACACCATATATTTT. Its protein is CASSEYPGQGSGNTIYF.

This clonotype appeared many times. J is TRBJ2-1 and V is TRBV4-3; 7 bases line up with TRBD1. The CDR3 covers 15 residues. The V gene end was trimmed by 0 bases and the J gene end by 4 bases; junction bases not matched to a gene: 3. Germline assignment: CDR1 LGHNA and CDR2 YSLEER. This CDR3 is CASSQEGQRYNEQFF. The CDR3 coding sequence is TGCGCCAGCAGCCAAGAGGGACAGAGATACAATGAGCAGTTCTTC.

The chain joins TRBV12-3 or TRBV12-4 to TRBJ1-2, with a weak D call TRBD1 (5 bases). The CDR3 is 15 residues long. The V gene lost 6 bases and the J gene lost 5 bases, with 19 bases spanning the gap. CDR3 sequence: CASSPTSRGGYGYTF. CDR3 bases: TGTGCCAGCAGCCCCACCTCGCGGGGGGGGTATGGCTACACCTTC.

This sequence joins TRBV20-1 and TRBJ2-5; the match to TRBD1 covers 8 bases. The ends lost 2 bases at V and 0 bases at J; junction bases unmatched: 5. Looked up from germline, CDR1 is DFQATT and CDR2 is SNEGSKA (reference sequence). The CDR3 extends over 15 amino acids. CDR3 region: CSARSAGGDQETQYF. Here the CDR3 DNA reads TGCAGTGCTAGATCGGCAGGGGGCGACCAAGAGACCCAGTACTTC.

This clonotype was detected only a few times. V gene TRBV18 combines with J gene TRBJ2-7, with 7 bases matching TRBD1. V was pared by 6 bases and J by 3 bases, with 11 bases of the junction left unmatched. Germline V gene sequence: CDR1 KGHSH, CDR2 LQKENI. This CDR3 spans 15 amino acids. The CDR3 loop is CASSPHPGQSYEQYF. CDR3 in DNA: TGTGCCAGCTCCCCTCATCCGGGACAGAGCTACGAGCAGTACTTC.

A word on this clonotype: At one of its ends the junction is not consistent with the germline gene, which may arise from a read error. Here the CDR3 DNA reads TGTGCCAGCGGCTTGCGGCTCGGGAACGGGGAGCTGTTTTTT. Its translation is CASGLRLGNGELFF. This chain joins TRBV5-5 and TRBJ2-2, with D possibly being TRBD2 (5 bases). The CDR3 runs 14 residues. Germline CDR1 is SGHKS and CDR2 is YYEKEE (reference sequence).